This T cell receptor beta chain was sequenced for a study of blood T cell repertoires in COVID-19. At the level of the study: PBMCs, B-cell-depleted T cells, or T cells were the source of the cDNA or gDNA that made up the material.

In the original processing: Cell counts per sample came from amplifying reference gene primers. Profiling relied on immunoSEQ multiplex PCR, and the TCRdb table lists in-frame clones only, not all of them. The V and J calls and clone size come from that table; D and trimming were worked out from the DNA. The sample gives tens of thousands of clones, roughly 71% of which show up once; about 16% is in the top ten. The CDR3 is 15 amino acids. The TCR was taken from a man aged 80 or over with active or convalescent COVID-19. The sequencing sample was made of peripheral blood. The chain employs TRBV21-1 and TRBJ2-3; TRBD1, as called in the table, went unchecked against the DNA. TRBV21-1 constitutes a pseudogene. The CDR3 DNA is TGTGCCAGCAGCCCAACAGCTAACAGCACAGATACGCAGTATTTT. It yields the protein CASSPTANSTDTQYF.